Below, 20 T cell receptor beta chains from the same sample are listed, as sequenced in a study of blood T cell repertoires in COVID-19. Method: immunoSEQ multiplex PCR; TCRdb's copy keeps in-frame clones and lacks some. The sample lists approximately 240,000 clones; roughly 82% were seen once. Material for sequencing was peripheral blood. The receptors come from a woman at least 80 years old with active or convalescent COVID-19.

The chain has TRBV27 and TRBJ2-2; D remains unclear. Germline V gene sequence: CDR1 MNHEY, CDR2 SMNVEV (reference sequence). The V and J ends lost 2 bases and 1 base respectively, with 8 bases between them. The CDR3 length is 15 residues. CDR3 DNA sequence: TGTGCCAGCAGTTTACTACAGAGGAACACCGGGGAGCTGTTTTTT. As protein: CASSLLQRNTGELFF.

The rearrangement uses TRBV2 and TRBJ1-2, with D possibly TRBD1 on 6 matching bases. This CDR3 contains 14 residues. Between the trimmed V and J ends, which lost 1 base and 4 bases, there was a span of 10 bases. Per germline, CDR1 SNHLY and CDR2 FYNNEI. The CDR3: CASSEDRDSYGYTF. CDR3 sequence (DNA): TGTGCCAGCAGTGAAGACAGGGATAGCTATGGCTACACCTTC.

As DNA, the CDR3 is TGTGCCAGCAGGACGGGACAGGGGGCGAACGAGCAGTACTTC. It codes for CASRTGQGANEQYF. The chain couples TRBV6-5 to TRBJ2-7; 12 bases are shared with TRBD1. Germline CDR1 reads MNHEY; CDR2 reads SVGAGI. The CDR3 spans 14 residues. Trimming took 6 bases from V and 5 from J; bases not matched to a gene: 5.

V and J are TRBV2 and TRBJ2-1, with TRBD1 matching 10 bases. V shed 6 bases and J 9 bases; nucleotides not matched to a gene: 8. This CDR3 has 14 amino acids. Germline V gene data show CDR1 as SNHLY and CDR2 as FYNNEI. The CDR3 protein is CASRGGQGYGEQFF. In DNA form, the CDR3 reads TGTGCCAGCAGGGGGGGACAGGGGTACGGTGAGCAGTTCTTC.

The chain has TRBV2 and TRBJ1-4; no reliable D call. Germline V gene sequence: CDR1 SNHLY, CDR2 FYNNEI. V lost 7 bases and J 0 bases, leaving 9 bases between the germline ends. The CDR3 length is 14 residues. CDR3 sequence: CASINSATNEKLFF. The CDR3 DNA follows: TGTGCCAGCATAAATTCTGCAACTAATGAAAAACTGTTTTTT. Based on the CDR3 plus reference TRBV2 and TRBJ1-4, the full variable domain is EPEVTQTPSHQVTQMGQEVILRCVPISNHLYFYWYRQILGQKVEFLVSFYNNEISEKSEIFDDQFSVERPDGSNFTLKIRSTKLEDSAMYFCASINSATNEKLFFGSGTQLSVL.

The chain uses TRBV27 and TRBJ1-1; D unresolved. Looked up from germline, CDR1 is MNHEY and CDR2 is SMNVEV (reference sequence). There are 13 residues in the CDR3. V was trimmed by 1 base and J by 5 bases, leaving 8 bases between them. The CDR3 sequence: CASSLFGETEAFF. CDR3 nucleotides: TGTGCCAGCAGTTTATTTGGGGAGACTGAAGCTTTCTTT.

The J gene is TRBJ1-2, the V gene TRBV5-4; D gene uncertain. The CDR3 covers 14 residues. The germline gives CDR1 SGHNT, CDR2 YYREEE (reference sequence). Trimming pared 1 base from V and 3 bases from J, leaving 10 bases between. CDR3 DNA sequence: TGTGCCAGCAGCTTGTTTCTACCACACTATGGCTACACCTTC. Its translation: CASSLFLPHYGYTF.

DNA for the CDR3: TGTGCCAGCAGGGGAGTTTTGAACACTGAAGCTTTCTTT. Translating it yields CASRGVLNTEAFF. The rearrangement joins TRBV6-5 to TRBJ1-1, with D hard to call. The V end lost 6 bases, the J end lost 0 bases, and 8 bases lay between the germline ends. CDR1 and CDR2 from the germline V gene are MNHEY and SVGAGI. CDR3 length equals 13 residues.

The chain uses TRBV5-4 and TRBJ2-3, with 10 bases that match TRBD2. Germline assignment: CDR1 SGHNT and CDR2 YYREEE (reference sequence). The trim removed 3 bases at V and 1 base at J, leaving 5 bases unmatched. The CDR3 has 16 residues. CDR3 nucleotide sequence: TGTGCCAGCAGCTCAATAGCGGGAGGAGGCACAGATACGCAGTATTTT. Protein product: CASSSIAGGGTDTQYF.

This clone was observed once. V and J are TRBV5-1 and TRBJ2-7; D remains unclear. Trimming took off 4 bases at V and 4 bases at J, with 9 bases between the two ends. Germline V gene lookup returns CDR1 SGHRS and CDR2 YFSETQ. This CDR3 has 12 amino acids. CDR3: CASSPTGYEQYF. CDR3 nucleotide sequence: TGCGCCAGCAGCCCGACGGGTTACGAGCAGTACTTC. The whole variable domain, remainder taken from reference TRBV5-1 and TRBJ2-7, is KAGVTQTPRYLIKTRGQQVTLSCSPISGHRSVSWYQQTPGQGLQFLFEYFSETQRNKGNFPGRFSGRQFSNSRSEMNVSTLELGDSALYLCASSPTGYEQYFGPGTRLTVT.

This clone was counted between two and nine times. The chain employs TRBV4-1 and TRBJ2-5; D is perhaps TRBD2 (6 bases). The length of the CDR3 is 15 residues. Trimming left V 0 bases short and J 5 bases short, with 13 bases between. Germline V gives CDR1 MGHRA, CDR2 YSYEKL. The CDR3 sequence: CASSQDGGGAETQYF. DNA for the CDR3: TGCGCCAGCAGCCAAGATGGAGGAGGGGCGGAGACCCAGTACTTC.

The chain uses TRBV9 and TRBJ2-4; possibly TRBD2 for D (6 bases). V lost 4 bases and J lost 8, with 19 bases in between. CDR1 and CDR2 (germline): SGDLS, YYNGEE. CDR3 length equals 15 residues. Here the CDR3 reads CASSTDPGGADIQYF. For the CDR3, the DNA is TGTGCCAGCAGCACCGACCCAGGAGGGGCGGACATTCAGTACTTC.

The CDR3 bases are TGTGCCAGCAGCCCCCTCGGGACTAGCGCCTACAATGAGCAGTTCTTC. It specifies CASSPLGTSAYNEQFF. The genes are TRBV7-9 and TRBJ2-1; 10 positions agree with TRBD2. Trimming took 5 bases from V and 2 from J; bases not matched to a gene: 6. The CDR3 extends over 16 amino acids. The germline V gene encodes CDR1 SEHNR and CDR2 FQNEAQ (reference sequence).

The V gene is TRBV4-1, the J gene TRBJ1-2; D gene uncertain. V lost 4 bases and J lost 6, with 21 bases in between. In germline, CDR1 is MGHRA, CDR2 YSYEKL. This CDR3 is 16 amino acids long. The CDR3 DNA follows: TGCGCCAGCAGCCTCATTATACAGAGATCTTGGGATGGCTACACCTTC. Its protein product is CASSLIIQRSWDGYTF.

V is TRBV10-1 and J is TRBJ1-5, with a tentative D call TRBD1 (6 bases). V lost 7 bases to trimming and J lost 1 base, with 20 bases between them. Germline V gene data show CDR1 as WNHNN and CDR2 as SYGVQD (reference sequence). The CDR3 spans 17 residues. The CDR3 coding sequence is TGCGCCAGCAATCCCCGGGGACAACTCGGGAGCAATCAGCCCCAGCATTTT. Its translation is CASNPRGQLGSNQPQHF.

This chain connects TRBV7-8 to TRBJ1-2; maybe TRBD1 (5 bases). Trimming pared 5 bases from V and 1 base from J, leaving 8 bases between. Germline V gene sequence: CDR1 SGHVS, CDR2 FQNEAQ. The CDR3 length is 13 residues. The CDR3 DNA sequence: TGTGCCAGCAGCCTCAGGGTTAACTATGGCTACACCTTC. Translation gives CASSLRVNYGYTF.

CDR3 loop: CASSFGLVQGGYEQYF. The DNA for the CDR3 is TGCGCCAGCAGCTTCGGCCTCGTCCAGGGAGGGTACGAGCAGTACTTC. This chain links TRBV5-1 with TRBJ2-7; 7 bases match TRBD2. V lost 2 bases and J lost 4; bases outside the gene matches: 12. The germline V gene encodes CDR1 SGHRS and CDR2 YFSETQ. The CDR3 runs to 16 residues.

The chain recombines TRBV2 with TRBJ1-2, with no clear D. V lost 4 bases and J 4 bases, leaving 4 bases between the germline ends. This CDR3 has 11 residues. Germline V lookup: CDR1 SNHLY, CDR2 FYNNEI. CDR3 region: CASSAIYGYTF. Here the CDR3 DNA reads TGTGCCAGCAGTGCCATCTATGGCTACACCTTC. The full variable domain, rest sourced from reference TRBV2 and TRBJ1-2, is EPEVTQTPSHQVTQMGQEVILRCVPISNHLYFYWYRQILGQKVEFLVSFYNNEISEKSEIFDDQFSVERPDGSNFTLKIRSTKLEDSAMYFCASSAIYGYTFGSGTRLTVV.

The V call is TRBV3-1 (or the pseudogene TRBV3-2), the J call TRBJ1-1, with 8 bases aligning to TRBD1. Trimming at V came to 1 base and at J to 4 bases, leaving 2 bases not matched to a gene. Germline V gene lookup returns CDR1 LGHDT and CDR2 YNNKEL (reference sequence). The CDR3 sequence is 14 residues long. CDR3 coding DNA: TGTGCCAGCAGCCAAGGACAGGGGATCACTGAAGCTTTCTTT. Translation gives CASSQGQGITEAFF.

The chain uses TRBV5-1 and TRBJ1-2; tentative D call: TRBD1 (6 bases). CDR3 size: 16 residues. Trimming took 5 bases from V and 1 from J, leaving 18 bases between them. CDR1 is SGHRS, CDR2 YFSETQ, per germline. The CDR3 DNA reads as TGCGCCAGCAGACCCAACCCAGGGGCTAATAACTATGGCTACACCTTC. Its translation is CASRPNPGANNYGYTF. Filled out from reference TRBV5-1 and TRBJ1-2, the complete variable domain reads KAGVTQTPRYLIKTRGQQVTLSCSPISGHRSVSWYQQTPGQGLQFLFEYFSETQRNKGNFPGRFSGRQFSNSRSEMNVSTLELGDSALYLCASRPNPGANNYGYTFGSGTRLTVV.